The 23 T cell receptor beta chains below were found in one sample sequenced in a study of shared clonotypes between healthy human individuals (dated by TCRdb to the early 2020s). The library was produced with the immunoSEQ multiplex PCR assay. This immuneACCESS table, as held by TCRdb, lists in-frame sequences with V and J called but not all clones. Of the missing ones, under half trace to an unresolved V gene in checked studies; the others have no known cause. This sample gives about 2.4 million clones in total; around nine tenths of them show up just once. The ten most abundant clones make up 0.14% of the sample. The sequenced material came from naive CD4+ T cells sorted from blood. Taken with the paper, the label for cell subset or site translates to: CD45RA+ positively selected. The receptors originated from a man in his late teens or twenties in good health.

The rearrangement uses TRBV6-5 and TRBJ1-4, with TRBD1 as a possible D gene (5 bases). CDR1 and CDR2 (germline): MNHEY, SVGAGI. This CDR3 is built from 12 residues. V was clipped by 7 bases and J by 7 bases, with 10 bases between them. The CDR3 nucleotides are TGTGCCAGCAACCAGGGACGTGAAAAACTGTTTTTT. It encodes CASNQGREKLFF.

The chain employs TRBV2 and TRBJ2-2; no reliable D call. Germline V gives CDR1 SNHLY, CDR2 FYNNEI. The ends were cut back, 5 bases at V and 2 bases at J, with 6 bases in the middle. CDR3 size: 13 residues. The CDR3 region is CASSWTNTGELFF. CDR3 nucleotides: TGTGCCAGCAGTTGGACCAACACCGGGGAGCTGTTTTTT.

The chain recombines TRBV12-5 with TRBJ2-3; 10 bases line up with TRBD2. Germline assignment: CDR1 LGHNT and CDR2 FRNRAP. Trimming removed 4 bases from V and 4 bases from J; junction bases left unmatched: 14. This CDR3 is 18 amino acids long. The CDR3 is CASGYVAASGGIADTQYF. DNA for the CDR3: TGTGCTAGTGGTTACGTCGCGGCTAGCGGGGGTATTGCAGATACGCAGTATTTT.

This clone showed up just a few times. J is TRBJ2-4 and V is TRBV5-6; 8 bases map to TRBD1. V gave up 3 bases and J gave up 9 bases; unmatched junction bases: 8. CDR3 length: 14 amino acids. CDR1 SGHDT and CDR2 YYEEEE come from the germline V gene. The CDR3 protein is CASSWGRGQGIQYF. The CDR3 region has the DNA TGTGCCAGCAGCTGGGGCAGGGGGCAAGGCATTCAGTACTTC.

V is TRBV15 and J is TRBJ2-3; TRBD2 matches 10 bases. Trimming removed 8 bases from V and 6 bases from J; junction bases left unmatched: 11. The CDR3 contains 15 residues. Germline assignment: CDR1 LNHNV and CDR2 YYDKDF (reference sequence). Written as DNA, the CDR3 is TGTGCCACCCTATCGGGTAGCGGGAGGCCTGATACGCAGTATTTT. Translating it yields CATLSGSGRPDTQYF.

The V and J genes are TRBV30 and TRBJ1-1; D might be TRBD1 (6 bases). The V and J ends lost 5 bases and 4 bases respectively, with 14 bases between them. CDR1 and CDR2 (germline): GTSNPN, SVGIG (reference sequence). This CDR3 spans 13 amino acids. The chain's CDR3 is CAWATGRVTEAFF. In nucleotides, the CDR3 is TGTGCCTGGGCCACAGGGAGAGTCACTGAAGCTTTCTTT.

CDR3: CASTGSSRVGEQYF. DNA for the CDR3: TGTGCCAGCACGGGGAGCAGTCGGGTCGGCGAGCAGTACTTC. The rearrangement links TRBV6-5 to TRBJ2-7; D perhaps matches TRBD2 (5 bases). The CDR3 contains 14 residues. Trimming removed 7 bases at V and 6 bases at J, with 19 bases between. Germline CDR1 and CDR2: MNHEY and SVGAGI.

V gene TRBV6-4 combines with J gene TRBJ2-1; 9 nucleotides agree with TRBD1. Germline CDR1 is MRHNA and CDR2 is SNTAGT. V was pared by 3 bases and J by 4 bases, with 7 bases of the junction left unmatched. CDR3 length equals 16 residues. The CDR3 region has the DNA TGTGCCAGCAGTGATTACGGGGACAGGGCTTACAATGAGCAGTTCTTC. Translating it yields CASSDYGDRAYNEQFF.

This clone has just a few counts. CDR3 nucleotide sequence: TGCAGTGCTAGATTGGTGAAGGAAGCTTTCTTT. As protein: CSARLVKEAFF. V gene TRBV20-1 combines with J gene TRBJ1-1; D is ambiguous. Trimming cost V 2 bases and J 8 bases, with 9 bases left between them. Germline V lookup: CDR1 DFQATT, CDR2 SNEGSKA (reference sequence). There are 11 residues in the CDR3.

The chain recombines TRBV2 with TRBJ2-1; TRBD2 matches at 10 bases. The germline V gene has CDR1 SNHLY and CDR2 FYNNEI. J gave up 1 base and V 4 bases, and 4 bases lay outside the gene matches. The CDR3 sequence is 16 residues long. The CDR3 bases are TGTGCCAGCAGTGGGACTAGCGGACAATCCTACAATGAGCAGTTCTTC. Its translation is CASSGTSGQSYNEQFF.

The chain combines TRBV18 with TRBJ2-2; 8 bases are a match to TRBD2. V dropped 3 bases and J dropped 0; count of bases not matched to a gene: 3. Germline CDR1 KGHSH, CDR2 LQKENI. This CDR3 is 16 amino acids long. CDR3 DNA sequence: TGTGCCAGCTCACCCCGCGGGGGGACGAACACCGGGGAGCTGTTTTTT. Amino acids: CASSPRGGTNTGELFF.

This clone turned up a few times. V is TRBV30 and J is TRBJ1-1, with D perhaps TRBD1 (6 bases). The CDR3 is 16 amino acids. Germline loops: CDR1 GTSNPN, CDR2 SVGIG (reference sequence). V was pared by 5 bases and J by 4 bases, with 23 bases between. Written as DNA, the CDR3 is TGTGCCTGGCTCCCCCGACTAGGGGGTCTAGTCACTGAAGCTTTCTTT. The encoded protein is CAWLPRLGGLVTEAFF.

The chain is built from TRBV4-3 and TRBJ1-4; the match to TRBD1 covers 7 bases. This CDR3 spans 16 amino acids. V shed 0 bases, J shed 4 bases, and the junction held 5 bases outside the gene matches. Germline CDR1 and CDR2: LGHNA and YSLEER. The CDR3 sequence: CASSQDLGQRNEKLFF. The CDR3 nucleotides read TGCGCCAGCAGCCAAGATCTGGGACAGCGTAATGAAAAACTGTTTTTT.

The chain employs TRBV10-3 and TRBJ1-2; maybe TRBD1 (6 bases). This CDR3 has 16 amino acids. V was pared by 6 bases and J by 1 base, with 18 bases between. Germline V gene lookup returns CDR1 ENHRY and CDR2 SYGVKD. CDR3 region: CAISPGLQQGNYGYTF. DNA of the CDR3: TGTGCCATCAGCCCGGGACTCCAACAGGGTAACTATGGCTACACCTTC.

This chain joins TRBV29-1 and TRBJ2-7; 7 bases agree with TRBD2. The CDR3 contains 14 residues. Looked up from germline, CDR1 is SQVTM and CDR2 is ANQGSEA. Trimming at V came to 0 bases and at J to 4 bases, leaving 6 bases not matched to a gene. The CDR3 is CSVEDWGGSYEQYF. DNA for the CDR3: TGCAGCGTTGAAGATTGGGGGGGATCGTACGAGCAGTACTTC.

This chain links TRBV12-5 with TRBJ2-7, with D unclear. CDR1 is LGHNT, CDR2 FRNRAP, per germline. Deletions cut 4 bases from V and 3 bases from J, with 4 bases between. The CDR3 extends over 11 amino acids. CDR3 residues: CASGSLYEQYF. As DNA, the CDR3 is TGTGCTAGTGGTTCCCTCTACGAGCAGTACTTC.

V and J are TRBV5-1 and TRBJ2-5; 10 positions agree with TRBD1. Germline V gene data show CDR1 as SGHRS and CDR2 as YFSETQ. The trim removed 4 bases at V and 4 bases at J, leaving 10 bases unmatched. The CDR3 is made up of 16 amino acids. In DNA, the CDR3 is TGCGCCAGCAGCCCCGGTTCGGGGACAGGGGCAGAGACCCAGTACTTC. Translated: CASSPGSGTGAETQYF. Full variable domain (missing parts from reference TRBV5-1 and TRBJ2-5): KAGVTQTPRYLIKTRGQQVTLSCSPISGHRSVSWYQQTPGQGLQFLFEYFSETQRNKGNFPGRFSGRQFSNSRSEMNVSTLELGDSALYLCASSPGSGTGAETQYFGPGTRLLVL.

This clone was observed a single time. This chain uses TRBV4-1 with TRBJ1-1; no reliable D call. This CDR3 spans 16 amino acids. Germline assignment: CDR1 MGHRA and CDR2 YSYEKL. V lost 0 bases and J lost 2, with 13 bases in between. DNA for the CDR3: TGCGCCAGCAGCCAAGATCGAGGCAGTTTAAACACTGAAGCTTTCTTT. The encoded protein is CASSQDRGSLNTEAFF.

The chain couples TRBV6-1 to TRBJ1-2; the D is unclear. The CDR3 loop spans 13 amino acids. Germline V gene sequence: CDR1 MNHNS, CDR2 SASEGT. Trimming took 1 base from V and 8 from J, leaving 11 bases between them. The CDR3 DNA is TGTGCCAGCAGTGAAGGGGGATGGAAAGGCTACACCTTC. It translates to CASSEGGWKGYTF.

The chain links TRBV11-2 to TRBJ2-5; 7 nucleotides agree with TRBD1. Germline lookup yields CDR1 SGHAT and CDR2 FQNNGV. This CDR3 has 16 residues. The J segment lost 0 bases and the V segment lost 3 bases, leaving 7 bases of the junction unmatched. The CDR3 is CASSFRGPLYQETQYF. CDR3 DNA: TGTGCCAGCAGCTTTAGGGGGCCCCTGTACCAAGAGACCCAGTACTTC.

V gene TRBV9 combines with J gene TRBJ2-2; 9 bases fit TRBD1. This CDR3 comprises 14 residues. Germline lookup yields CDR1 SGDLS and CDR2 YYNGEE. V lost 4 bases, J lost 6 bases, and 4 bases stayed unmatched. CDR3 amino acids: CASSSRQGAGELFF. The DNA for the CDR3 is TGTGCCAGCAGCAGCCGACAGGGGGCCGGGGAGCTGTTTTTT.

About this clone itself: Other DNA sequences in this specimen translate into the identical CDR3. The CDR3 coding sequence is TGTGCCAGCAGCGTAGCAAGCTCTGGAAACACCATATATTTT. Translated: CASSVASSGNTIYF. The rearrangement links TRBV9 to TRBJ1-3; no firm D call. V lost 0 bases to trimming and J lost 0 bases, with 4 bases between them. Germline assignment: CDR1 SGDLS and CDR2 YYNGEE. The CDR3 covers 14 residues.

The DNA of the CDR3 is TGTGCCAGCAGTCACGGGGGGGAGATGACTAATGAAAAACTGTTTTTT. This codes for CASSHGGEMTNEKLFF. The chain is built from TRBV6-6 and TRBJ1-4; D may be TRBD1 (5 bases). Germline CDR1 is MNHNY and CDR2 is SVGAGI (reference sequence). The germline V and J ends were trimmed by 5 bases and 2 bases, with 15 bases remaining between them. This CDR3 has 16 residues.